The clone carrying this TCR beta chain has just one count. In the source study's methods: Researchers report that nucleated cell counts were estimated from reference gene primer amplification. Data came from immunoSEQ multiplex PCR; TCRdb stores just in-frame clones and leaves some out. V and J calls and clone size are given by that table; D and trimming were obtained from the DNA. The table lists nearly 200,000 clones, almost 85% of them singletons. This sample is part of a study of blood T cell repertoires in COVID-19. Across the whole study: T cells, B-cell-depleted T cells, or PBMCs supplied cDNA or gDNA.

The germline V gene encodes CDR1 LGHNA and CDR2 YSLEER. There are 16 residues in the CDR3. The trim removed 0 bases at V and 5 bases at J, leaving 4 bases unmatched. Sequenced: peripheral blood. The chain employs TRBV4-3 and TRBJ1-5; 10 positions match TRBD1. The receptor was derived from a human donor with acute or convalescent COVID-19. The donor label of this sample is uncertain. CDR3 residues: CASSQEMTGGHQPQHF. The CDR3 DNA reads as TGCGCCAGCAGCCAAGAAATGACAGGGGGCCATCAGCCCCAGCATTTT.